Below, 14 T cell receptor beta chains from the same sample are listed, as sequenced in a study of T cell responses to AZD1222 COVID-19 vaccine. Clones were sequenced by immunoSEQ multiplex PCR, and TCRdb holds only the in-frame ones, with some missing. This sample has about 93,000 clones, with about 90% found just once. The source was peripheral blood, collected on day 0 of MenACWY control vaccination. The receptors here all came from an adult in good health.

The chain employs TRBV13 and TRBJ1-1; D is ambiguous. Looked up from germline, CDR1 is PRHDT and CDR2 is FYEKMQ (reference sequence). With 2 bases removed from V and 0 bases from J, the gap between germline ends came to 7 bases. The CDR3 spans 14 residues. Here the CDR3 reads CASSLPSVNTEAFF. Written as DNA, the CDR3 is TGTGCCAGCAGCTTACCGTCCGTGAACACTGAAGCTTTCTTT. The variable domain in full, with the rest retrieved from reference TRBV13 and TRBJ1-1, is AAGVIQSPRHLIKEKRETATLKCYPIPRHDTVYWYQQGPGQDPQFLISFYEKMQSDKGSIPDRFSAQQFSDYHSELNMSSLELGDSALYFCASSLPSVNTEAFFGQGTRLTVV.

V usage is TRBV7-2 and J usage is TRBJ2-1; 7 nucleotides line up with TRBD1. The germline V gene encodes CDR1 SGHTA and CDR2 FQGNSA. The CDR3 contains 14 residues. After removal of 1 base from V and 5 bases from J, the junction contained 2 bases not matched to a gene. CDR3 residues: CASSLGQGNNEQFF. The CDR3 DNA follows: TGTGCCAGCAGCTTAGGACAGGGAAACAATGAGCAGTTCTTC.

The count of this clone is one. The V call is TRBV28, the J call TRBJ1-2, with D hard to call. Germline CDR1 MDHEN, CDR2 SYDVKM. The V and J ends lost 6 bases and 3 bases respectively, with 20 bases between them. The CDR3 has 16 amino acids. The CDR3 region has the DNA TGTGCCAGCAGGGCGGCCTTGGACGGATGGTACTATGGCTACACCTTC. Translating it yields CASRAALDGWYYGYTF.

The genes are TRBV6-5 and TRBJ2-3; D gene ambiguous. Trimming shortened V by 4 bases and J by 2 bases, and 10 bases separated the two germline ends. Germline CDR1 reads MNHEY; CDR2 reads SVGAGI. The CDR3 consists of 14 residues. The CDR3 DNA follows: TGTGCCAGCAGTTCCGGGTCGGACACAGATACGCAGTATTTT. It encodes CASSSGSDTDTQYF.

The table lists this clone with a few counts. The chain is built from TRBV2 and TRBJ2-1, with 8 bases lining up with TRBD2. The CDR3 extends over 15 amino acids. Germline V lookup: CDR1 SNHLY, CDR2 FYNNEI. The trim removed 5 bases at V and 1 base at J, leaving 4 bases unmatched. The CDR3 nucleotides read TGTGCCAGCAGTTGGACTAGCACTTCCTACAATGAGCAGTTCTTC. This sequence encodes CASSWTSTSYNEQFF.

The genes are TRBV7-9 and TRBJ1-6; perhaps TRBD1 as D (5 bases). Germline lookup yields CDR1 SEHNR and CDR2 FQNEAQ (reference sequence). Deletions cut 4 bases from V and 7 bases from J, with 11 bases between. The CDR3 has 14 amino acids. CDR3 region: CASSSGGTNSPLHF. DNA of the CDR3: TGTGCCAGCAGCTCGGGCGGGACCAATTCACCCCTCCACTTT.

This clone showed up just a few times. The chain carries TRBV6-5 and TRBJ2-7; D is undetermined. The ends were cut back, 2 bases at V and 1 base at J, with 9 bases in the middle. The CDR3 contains 14 residues. CDR1 and CDR2 from the germline V gene are MNHEY and SVGAGI. CDR3 protein: CASSYQGISYEQYF. The DNA of the CDR3 is TGTGCCAGCAGTTACCAAGGGATATCCTACGAGCAGTACTTC.

This chain links TRBV12-3 or TRBV12-4 with TRBJ1-2, with 8 bases fitting TRBD1. CDR3 length equals 13 residues. J gave up 7 bases and V 3 bases, and 4 bases lay outside the gene matches. CDR3 sequence reads: CASSFGQGRGYTF. CDR3 bases: TGTGCCAGCAGTTTCGGACAGGGTCGTGGCTACACCTTC.

The chain has TRBV7-8 and TRBJ1-2; 8 bases fit TRBD1. V shed 3 bases, J shed 4 bases, and the junction held 7 bases outside the gene matches. This CDR3 region has 15 residues. Germline loops: CDR1 SGHVS, CDR2 FQNEAQ. CDR3 bases: TGTGCCAGCAGCTTCCCCGGGACAGGCCTCTATGGCTACACCTTC. Protein sequence: CASSFPGTGLYGYTF.

This chain uses TRBV7-9 with TRBJ2-7; 12 nucleotides align to TRBD2. Trimming at V came to 1 base and at J to 6 bases, leaving 4 bases not matched to a gene. Per the germline V gene, CDR1 is SEHNR and CDR2 is FQNEAQ (reference sequence). The CDR3 is 15 amino acids. Here the CDR3 reads CASSLVLGLAGEQYF. CDR3 nucleotides: TGTGCCAGCAGCTTAGTCTTGGGACTAGCGGGCGAGCAGTACTTC. The full variable domain, completed using reference TRBV7-9 and TRBJ2-7, is DTGVSQNPRHKITKRGQNVTFRCDPISEHNRLYWYRQTLGQGPEFLTYFQNEAQLEKSRLLSDRFSAERPKGSFSTLEIQRTEQGDSAMYLCASSLVLGLAGEQYFGPGTRLTVT.

The V call is TRBV19, the J call TRBJ2-6; D is undetermined. Trimming cost V 5 bases and J 0 bases, with 8 bases left between them. Germline V CDR1 and CDR2: LNHDA, SQIVND (reference sequence). This CDR3 is built from 15 residues. This CDR3 reads CASSGGYSGANVLTF. In DNA, the CDR3 is TGTGCCAGTAGTGGTGGCTACTCTGGGGCCAACGTCCTGACTTTC.

V is TRBV28 and J is TRBJ2-7; the D gene could be TRBD1 or TRBD2 (5 bases each). The CDR3 totals 15 residues. Trimming left V 1 base short and J 2 bases short, with 12 bases between. The germline gives CDR1 MDHEN, CDR2 SYDVKM. Written as DNA, the CDR3 is TGTGCCAGCAGTTTATATCGGGACGGACCCTACGAGCAGTACTTC. This encodes CASSLYRDGPYEQYF. The full variable domain, rest sourced from reference TRBV28 and TRBJ2-7, is DVKVTQSSRYLVKRTGEKVFLECVQDMDHENMFWYRQDPGLGLRLIYFSYDVKMKEKGDIPEGYSVSREKKERFSLILESASTNQTSMYLCASSLYRDGPYEQYFGPGTRLTVT.

This chain uses TRBV12-5 with TRBJ1-2, with D unresolved. The CDR3 contains 14 residues. V shed 0 bases and J shed 4 bases, with 9 bases lying between them. Germline V gene lookup returns CDR1 LGHNT and CDR2 FRNRAP. CDR3 in amino acids: CASGLVPLGYGYTF. CDR3 coding DNA: TGTGCTAGTGGTTTGGTACCCCTCGGCTATGGCTACACCTTC.

This chain connects TRBV7-9 to TRBJ1-2; no reliable D call. CDR3 size: 14 residues. From germline, CDR1 is SEHNR and CDR2 FQNEAQ (reference sequence). V was trimmed by 5 bases and J by 6 bases, leaving 16 bases between them. CDR3 DNA sequence: TGTGCCAGCAGCCCCATTTGGGCGTCCGATGGCTACACCTTC. It codes for CASSPIWASDGYTF.